This TCR beta chain was captured in a study of T-cell memory formation after mild COVID-19. Study-wide results and caveats: Pre-infection memory carried some responding clones, suggesting that cross-reactive memory joined.

TCRdb itself ran the 5' RACE reads through MiXCR, one entry per CDR3 protein. Here the sample spans about 200,000 distinct CDR3 sequences, 9.5% being singletons. This CDR3 is built from 13 residues. Germline-derived CDR1 and CDR2 are KGHDR and SFDVKD. The V gene lost 3 bases and the J gene lost 5 bases, with 9 bases spanning the gap. Comment on this clonotype: Its cognate antigen is unknown.

The source material was PBMCs or a T cell subset sorted from them (not recorded which). V and J are TRBV24-1 and TRBJ2-5; no firm D call. The clonotype originates from a young man who had mild COVID-19 (a few samples of this study predate the infection). Cell type and time point are not known. The CDR3 is CATSDDKGETQYF. CDR3 DNA: TGTGCCACCAGTGATGACAAGGGCGAGACCCAGTACTTC.